The TCR beta chain under discussion was sequenced for a study of blood T cell repertoires in COVID-19. Study summary: Material from acute and convalescent COVID-19 was sourced from the United States, Italy and Spain. PBMCs, B-cell-depleted T cells, or T cells were the source of the cDNA or gDNA that made up the material.

CDR1 and CDR2 from the germline V gene are SGHRS and YFSETQ. This CDR3 contains 13 residues. Deletions cut 4 bases from V and 7 bases from J, with 11 bases between. As handled by the study authors: Reference gene primers were amplified, and this amplification served to estimate nucleated cell counts. The protocol was immunoSEQ multiplex PCR, while the TCRdb copy is restricted to in-frame clones and leaves out a portion. The DNA was the basis for D and trimming; V, J and clone size are from that table. The sample consists of just over 650,000 clones, around 90% of them appearing once. Specimen: peripheral blood. This receptor was obtained from a woman between 18 and 30 years old with acute or convalescent COVID-19. This rearrangement joins TRBV5-1 to TRBJ1-4; D gene uncertain. CDR3 coding DNA: TGCGCCAGCAGCATGACTTCGGGTGAAAAACTGTTTTTT. This translates into CASSMTSGEKLFF.